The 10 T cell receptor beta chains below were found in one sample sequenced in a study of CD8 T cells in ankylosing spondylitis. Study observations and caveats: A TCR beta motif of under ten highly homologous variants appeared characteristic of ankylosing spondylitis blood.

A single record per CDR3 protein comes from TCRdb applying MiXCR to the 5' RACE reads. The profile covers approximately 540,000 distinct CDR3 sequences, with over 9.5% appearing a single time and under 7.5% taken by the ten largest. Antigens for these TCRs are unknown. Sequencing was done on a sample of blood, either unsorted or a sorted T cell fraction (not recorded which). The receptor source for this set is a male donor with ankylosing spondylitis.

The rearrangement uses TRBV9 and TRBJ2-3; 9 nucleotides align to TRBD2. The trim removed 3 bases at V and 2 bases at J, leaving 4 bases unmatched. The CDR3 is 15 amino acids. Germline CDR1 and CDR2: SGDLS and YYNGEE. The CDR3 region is CASSETSGNTDTQYF. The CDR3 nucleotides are TGTGCCAGCAGCGAGACTAGCGGAAACACAGATACGCAGTATTTT.

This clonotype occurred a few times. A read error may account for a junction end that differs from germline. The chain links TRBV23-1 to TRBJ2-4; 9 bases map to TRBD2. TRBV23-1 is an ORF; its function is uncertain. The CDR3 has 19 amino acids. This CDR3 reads CACSHWAGGKPSHKNIQYF. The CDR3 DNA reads TGCGCCTGCAGTCATTGGGCGGGAGGGAAACCATCCCACAAAAACATTCAGTACTTC.

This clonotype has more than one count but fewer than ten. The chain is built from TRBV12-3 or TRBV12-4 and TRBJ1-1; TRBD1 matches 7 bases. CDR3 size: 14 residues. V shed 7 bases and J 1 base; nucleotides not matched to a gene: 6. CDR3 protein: CASNQKGANTEAFF. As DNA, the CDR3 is TGTGCCAGCAACCAAAAGGGGGCGAACACTGAAGCTTTCTTT.

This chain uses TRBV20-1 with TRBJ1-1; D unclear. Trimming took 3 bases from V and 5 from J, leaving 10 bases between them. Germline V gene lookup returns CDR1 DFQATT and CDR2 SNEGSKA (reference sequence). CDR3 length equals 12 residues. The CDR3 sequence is CSARQVTTEAFF. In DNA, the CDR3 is TGCAGTGCTAGGCAAGTAACAACTGAAGCTTTCTTT.

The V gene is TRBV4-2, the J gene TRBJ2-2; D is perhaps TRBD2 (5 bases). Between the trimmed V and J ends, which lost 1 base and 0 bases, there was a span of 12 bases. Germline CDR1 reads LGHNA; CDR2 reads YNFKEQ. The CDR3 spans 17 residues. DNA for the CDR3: TGTGCCAGCAGCCAAGCCCCCCTAGCTTCGAACACCGGGGAGCTGTTTTTT. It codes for CASSQAPLASNTGELFF.

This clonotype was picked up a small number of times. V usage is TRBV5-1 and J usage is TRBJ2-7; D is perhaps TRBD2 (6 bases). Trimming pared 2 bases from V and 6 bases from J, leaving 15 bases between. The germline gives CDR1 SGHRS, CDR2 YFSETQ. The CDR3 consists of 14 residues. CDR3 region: CASSLLASGSEQYF. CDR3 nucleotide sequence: TGCGCCAGCAGCTTACTAGCTTCCGGATCCGAGCAGTACTTC.

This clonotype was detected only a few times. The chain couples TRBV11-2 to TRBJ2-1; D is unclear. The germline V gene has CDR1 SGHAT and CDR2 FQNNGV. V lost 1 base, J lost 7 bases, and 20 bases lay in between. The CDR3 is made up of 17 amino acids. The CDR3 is CASSLVQAVGLVNEQFF. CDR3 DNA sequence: TGTGCCAGCAGCTTAGTTCAGGCCGTTGGGTTGGTGAATGAGCAGTTCTTC.

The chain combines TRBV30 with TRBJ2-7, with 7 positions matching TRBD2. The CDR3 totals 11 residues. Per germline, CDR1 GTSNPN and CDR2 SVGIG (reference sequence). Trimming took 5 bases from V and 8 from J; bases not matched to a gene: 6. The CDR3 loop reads CAWGTTAKQYV. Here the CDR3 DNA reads TGTGCCTGGGGGACTACCGCTAAGCAGTACGTC.

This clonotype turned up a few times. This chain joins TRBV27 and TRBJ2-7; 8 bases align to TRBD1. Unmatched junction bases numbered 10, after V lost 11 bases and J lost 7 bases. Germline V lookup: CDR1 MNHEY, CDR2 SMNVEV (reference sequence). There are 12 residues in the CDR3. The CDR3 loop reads CASRTGLNEQYF. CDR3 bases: TGTGCCTCTCGGACAGGGTTGAATGAGCAGTACTTC.

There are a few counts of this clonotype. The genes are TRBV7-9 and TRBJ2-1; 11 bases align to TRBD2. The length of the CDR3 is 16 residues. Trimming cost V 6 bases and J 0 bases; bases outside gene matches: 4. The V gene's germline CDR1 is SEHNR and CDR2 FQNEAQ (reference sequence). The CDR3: CASRTTSGGSYNEQFF. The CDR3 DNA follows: TGTGCCAGCAGAACTACTAGCGGGGGCTCCTACAATGAGCAGTTCTTC.